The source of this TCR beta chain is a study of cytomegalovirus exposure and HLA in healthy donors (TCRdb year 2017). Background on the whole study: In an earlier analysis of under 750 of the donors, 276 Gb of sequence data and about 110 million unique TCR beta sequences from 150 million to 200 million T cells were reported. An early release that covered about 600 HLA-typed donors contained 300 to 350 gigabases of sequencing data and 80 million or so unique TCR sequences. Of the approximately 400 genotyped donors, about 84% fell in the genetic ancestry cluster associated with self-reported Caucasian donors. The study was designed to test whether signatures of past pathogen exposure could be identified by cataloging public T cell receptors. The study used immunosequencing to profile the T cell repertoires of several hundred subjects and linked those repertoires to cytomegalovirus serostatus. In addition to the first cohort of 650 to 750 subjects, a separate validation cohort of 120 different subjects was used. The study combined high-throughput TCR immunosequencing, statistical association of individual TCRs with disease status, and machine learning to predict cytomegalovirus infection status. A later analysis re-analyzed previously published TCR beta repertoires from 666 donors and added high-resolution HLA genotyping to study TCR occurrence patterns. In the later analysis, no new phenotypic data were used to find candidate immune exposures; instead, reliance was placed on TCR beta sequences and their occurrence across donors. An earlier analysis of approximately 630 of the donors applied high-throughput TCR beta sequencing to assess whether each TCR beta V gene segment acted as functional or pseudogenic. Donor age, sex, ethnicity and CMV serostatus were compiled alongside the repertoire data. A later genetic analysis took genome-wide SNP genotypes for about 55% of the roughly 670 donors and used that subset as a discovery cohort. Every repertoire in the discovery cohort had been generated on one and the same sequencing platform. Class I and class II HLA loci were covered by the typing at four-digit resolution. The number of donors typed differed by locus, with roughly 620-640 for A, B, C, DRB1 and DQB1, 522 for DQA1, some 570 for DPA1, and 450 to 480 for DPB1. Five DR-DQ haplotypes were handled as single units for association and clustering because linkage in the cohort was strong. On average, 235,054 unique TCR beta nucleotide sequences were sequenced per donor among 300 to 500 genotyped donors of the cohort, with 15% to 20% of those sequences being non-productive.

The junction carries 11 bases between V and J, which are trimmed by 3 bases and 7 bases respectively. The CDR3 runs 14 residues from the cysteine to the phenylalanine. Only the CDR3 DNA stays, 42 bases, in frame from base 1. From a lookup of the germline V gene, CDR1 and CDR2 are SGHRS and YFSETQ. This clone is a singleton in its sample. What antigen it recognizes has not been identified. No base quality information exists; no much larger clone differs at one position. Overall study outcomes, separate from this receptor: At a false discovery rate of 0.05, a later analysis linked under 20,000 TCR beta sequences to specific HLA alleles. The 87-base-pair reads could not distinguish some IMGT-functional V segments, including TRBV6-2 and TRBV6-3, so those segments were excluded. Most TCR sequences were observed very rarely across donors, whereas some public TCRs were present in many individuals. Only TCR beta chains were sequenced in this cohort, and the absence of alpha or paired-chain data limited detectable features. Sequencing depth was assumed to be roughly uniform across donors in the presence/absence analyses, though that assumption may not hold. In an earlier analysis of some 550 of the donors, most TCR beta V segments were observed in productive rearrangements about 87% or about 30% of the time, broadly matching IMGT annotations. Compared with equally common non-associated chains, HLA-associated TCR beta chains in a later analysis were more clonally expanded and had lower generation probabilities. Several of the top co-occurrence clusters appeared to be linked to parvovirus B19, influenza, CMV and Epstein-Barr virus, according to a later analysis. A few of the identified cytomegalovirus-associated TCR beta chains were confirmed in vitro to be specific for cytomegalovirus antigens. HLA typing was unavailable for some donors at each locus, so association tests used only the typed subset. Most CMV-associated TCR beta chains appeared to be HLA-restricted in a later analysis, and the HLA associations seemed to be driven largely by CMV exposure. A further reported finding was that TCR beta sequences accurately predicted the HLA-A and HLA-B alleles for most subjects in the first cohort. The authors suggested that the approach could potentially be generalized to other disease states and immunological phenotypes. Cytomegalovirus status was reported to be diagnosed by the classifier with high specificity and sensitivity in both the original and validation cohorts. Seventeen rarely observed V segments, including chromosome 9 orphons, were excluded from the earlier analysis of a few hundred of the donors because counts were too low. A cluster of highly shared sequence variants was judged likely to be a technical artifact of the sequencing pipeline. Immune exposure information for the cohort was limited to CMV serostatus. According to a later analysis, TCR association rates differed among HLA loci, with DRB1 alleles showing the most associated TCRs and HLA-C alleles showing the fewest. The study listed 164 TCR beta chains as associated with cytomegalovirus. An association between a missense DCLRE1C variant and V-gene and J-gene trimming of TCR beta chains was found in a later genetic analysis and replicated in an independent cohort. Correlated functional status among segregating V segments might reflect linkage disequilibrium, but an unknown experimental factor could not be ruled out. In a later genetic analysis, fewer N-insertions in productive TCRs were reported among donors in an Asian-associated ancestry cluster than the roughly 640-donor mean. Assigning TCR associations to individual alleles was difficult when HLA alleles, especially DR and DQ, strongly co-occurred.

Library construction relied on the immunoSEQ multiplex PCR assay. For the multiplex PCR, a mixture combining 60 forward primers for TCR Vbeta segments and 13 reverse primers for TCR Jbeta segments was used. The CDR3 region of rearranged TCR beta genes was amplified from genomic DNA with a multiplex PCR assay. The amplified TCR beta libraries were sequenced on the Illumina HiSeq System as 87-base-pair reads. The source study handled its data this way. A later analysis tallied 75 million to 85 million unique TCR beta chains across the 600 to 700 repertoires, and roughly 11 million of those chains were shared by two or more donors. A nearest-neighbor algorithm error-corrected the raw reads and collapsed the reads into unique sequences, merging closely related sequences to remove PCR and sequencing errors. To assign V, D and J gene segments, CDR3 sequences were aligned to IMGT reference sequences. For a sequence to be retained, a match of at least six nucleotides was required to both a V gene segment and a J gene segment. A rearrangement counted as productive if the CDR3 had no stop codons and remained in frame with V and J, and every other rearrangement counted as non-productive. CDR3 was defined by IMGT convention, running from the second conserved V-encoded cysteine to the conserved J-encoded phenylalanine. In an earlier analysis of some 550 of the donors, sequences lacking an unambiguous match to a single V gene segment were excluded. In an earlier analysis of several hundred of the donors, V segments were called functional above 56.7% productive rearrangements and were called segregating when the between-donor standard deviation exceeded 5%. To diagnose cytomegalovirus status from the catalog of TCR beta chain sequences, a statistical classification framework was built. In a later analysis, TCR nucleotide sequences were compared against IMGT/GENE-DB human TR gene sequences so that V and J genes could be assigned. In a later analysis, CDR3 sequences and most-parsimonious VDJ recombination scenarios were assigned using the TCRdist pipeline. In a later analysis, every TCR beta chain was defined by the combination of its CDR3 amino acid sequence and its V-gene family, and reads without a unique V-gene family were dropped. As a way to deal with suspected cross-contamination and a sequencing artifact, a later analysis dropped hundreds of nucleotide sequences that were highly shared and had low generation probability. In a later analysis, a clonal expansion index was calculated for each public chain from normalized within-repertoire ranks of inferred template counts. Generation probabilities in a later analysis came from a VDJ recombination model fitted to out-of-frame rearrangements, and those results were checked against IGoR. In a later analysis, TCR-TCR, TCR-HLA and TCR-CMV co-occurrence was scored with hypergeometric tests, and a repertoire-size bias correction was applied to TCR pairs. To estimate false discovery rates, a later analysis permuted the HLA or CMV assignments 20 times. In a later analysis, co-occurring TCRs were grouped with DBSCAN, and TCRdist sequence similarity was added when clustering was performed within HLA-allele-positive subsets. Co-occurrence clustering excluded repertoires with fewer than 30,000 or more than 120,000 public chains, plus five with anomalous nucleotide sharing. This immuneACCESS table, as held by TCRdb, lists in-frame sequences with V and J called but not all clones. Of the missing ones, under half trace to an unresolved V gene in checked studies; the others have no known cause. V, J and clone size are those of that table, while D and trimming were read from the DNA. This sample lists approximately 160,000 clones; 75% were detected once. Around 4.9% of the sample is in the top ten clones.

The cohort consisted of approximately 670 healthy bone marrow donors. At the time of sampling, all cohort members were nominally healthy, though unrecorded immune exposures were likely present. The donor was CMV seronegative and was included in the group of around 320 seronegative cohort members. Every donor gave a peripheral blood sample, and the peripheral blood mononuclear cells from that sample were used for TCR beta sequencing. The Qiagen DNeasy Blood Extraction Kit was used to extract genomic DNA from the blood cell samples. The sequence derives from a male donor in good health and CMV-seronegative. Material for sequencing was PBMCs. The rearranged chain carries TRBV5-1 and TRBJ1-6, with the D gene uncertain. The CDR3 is CASSSPGLNSPLHF. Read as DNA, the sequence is TGCGCCAGCAGCTCGCCCGGTTTGAATTCACCCCTCCACTTT.